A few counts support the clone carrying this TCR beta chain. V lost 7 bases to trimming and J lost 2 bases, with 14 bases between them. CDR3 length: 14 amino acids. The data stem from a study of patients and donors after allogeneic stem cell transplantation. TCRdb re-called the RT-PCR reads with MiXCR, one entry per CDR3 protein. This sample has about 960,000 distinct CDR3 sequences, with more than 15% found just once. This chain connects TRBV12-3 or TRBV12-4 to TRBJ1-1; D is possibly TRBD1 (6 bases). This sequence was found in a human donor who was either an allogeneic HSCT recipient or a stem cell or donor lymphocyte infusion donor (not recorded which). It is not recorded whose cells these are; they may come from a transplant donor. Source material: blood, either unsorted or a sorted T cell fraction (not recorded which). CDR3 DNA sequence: TGTGCCAGCAAGGGGGGGCAACATAACACTGAAGCTTTCTTT. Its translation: CASKGGQHNTEAFF.